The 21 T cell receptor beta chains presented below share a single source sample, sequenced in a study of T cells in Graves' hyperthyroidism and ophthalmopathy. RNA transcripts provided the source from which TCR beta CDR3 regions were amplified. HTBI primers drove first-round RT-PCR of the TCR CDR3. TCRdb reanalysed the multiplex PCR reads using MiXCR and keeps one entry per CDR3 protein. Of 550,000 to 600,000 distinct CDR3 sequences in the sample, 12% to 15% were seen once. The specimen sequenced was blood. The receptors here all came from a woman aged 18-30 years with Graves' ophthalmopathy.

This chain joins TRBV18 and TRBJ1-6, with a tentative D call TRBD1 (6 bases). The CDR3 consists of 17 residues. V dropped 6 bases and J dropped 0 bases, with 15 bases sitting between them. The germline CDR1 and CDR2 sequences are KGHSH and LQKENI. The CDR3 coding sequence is TGTGCCAGCTCGCCTTACAGGGAGAGCTCCTATAATTCACCCCTCCACTTT. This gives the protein CASSPYRESSYNSPLHF.

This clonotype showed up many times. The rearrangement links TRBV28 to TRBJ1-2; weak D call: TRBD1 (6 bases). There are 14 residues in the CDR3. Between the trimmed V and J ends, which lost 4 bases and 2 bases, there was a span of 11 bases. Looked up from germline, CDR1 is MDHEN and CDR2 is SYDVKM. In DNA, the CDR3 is TGTGCCAGCAGTTACAGGGCGGGAAACTATGGCTACACCTTC. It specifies CASSYRAGNYGYTF.

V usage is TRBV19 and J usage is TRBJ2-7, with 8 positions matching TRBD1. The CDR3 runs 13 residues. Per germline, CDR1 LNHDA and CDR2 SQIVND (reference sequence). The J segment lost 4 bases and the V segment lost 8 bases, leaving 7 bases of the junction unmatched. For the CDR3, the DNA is TGTGCCAGTGGAGCCCAGGGGGCTTACGAGCAGTACTTC. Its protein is CASGAQGAYEQYF.

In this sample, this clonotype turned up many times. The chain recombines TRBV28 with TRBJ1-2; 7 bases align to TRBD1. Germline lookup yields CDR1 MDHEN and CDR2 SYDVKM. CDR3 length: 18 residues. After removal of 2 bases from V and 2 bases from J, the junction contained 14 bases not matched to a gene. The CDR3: CASSLRMWGQIRNYGYTF. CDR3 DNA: TGTGCCAGCAGTTTAAGGATGTGGGGACAGATCCGCAACTATGGCTACACCTTC.

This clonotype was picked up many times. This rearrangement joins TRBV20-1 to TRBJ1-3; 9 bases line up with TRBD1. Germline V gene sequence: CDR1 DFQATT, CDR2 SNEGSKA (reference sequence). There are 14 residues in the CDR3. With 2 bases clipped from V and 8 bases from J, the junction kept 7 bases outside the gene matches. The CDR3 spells CSARSQQGADTIYF. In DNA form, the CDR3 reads TGCAGTGCTAGAAGCCAACAGGGGGCTGACACCATATATTTT.

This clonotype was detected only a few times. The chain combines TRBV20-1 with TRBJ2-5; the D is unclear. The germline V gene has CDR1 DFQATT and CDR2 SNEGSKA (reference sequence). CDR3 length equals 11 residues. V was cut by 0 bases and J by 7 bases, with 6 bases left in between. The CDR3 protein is CSARDVVTQYF. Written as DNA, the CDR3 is TGCAGTGCTAGAGATGTGGTGACCCAGTACTTC.

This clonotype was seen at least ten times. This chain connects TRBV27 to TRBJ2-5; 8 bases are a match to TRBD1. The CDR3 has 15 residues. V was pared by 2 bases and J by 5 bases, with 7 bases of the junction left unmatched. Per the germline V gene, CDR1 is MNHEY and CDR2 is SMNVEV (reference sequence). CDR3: CASSLAWAGGETQYF. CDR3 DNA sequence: TGTGCCAGCAGTTTAGCCTGGGCAGGGGGCGAGACCCAGTACTTC.

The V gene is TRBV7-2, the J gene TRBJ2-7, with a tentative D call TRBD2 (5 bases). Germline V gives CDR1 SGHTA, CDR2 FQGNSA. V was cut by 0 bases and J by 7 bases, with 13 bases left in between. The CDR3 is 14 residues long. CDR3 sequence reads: CASSLAVLAGEQYF. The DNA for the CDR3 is TGTGCCAGCAGCTTAGCGGTGCTCGCGGGTGAGCAGTACTTC.

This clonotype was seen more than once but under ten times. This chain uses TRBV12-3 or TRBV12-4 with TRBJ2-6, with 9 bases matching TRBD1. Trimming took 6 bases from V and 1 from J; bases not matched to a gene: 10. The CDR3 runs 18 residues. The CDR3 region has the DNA TGTGCCAGCAGAAACACCGGGACAGGGCTATCTGGGGCCAACGTCCTGACTTTC. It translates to CASRNTGTGLSGANVLTF.

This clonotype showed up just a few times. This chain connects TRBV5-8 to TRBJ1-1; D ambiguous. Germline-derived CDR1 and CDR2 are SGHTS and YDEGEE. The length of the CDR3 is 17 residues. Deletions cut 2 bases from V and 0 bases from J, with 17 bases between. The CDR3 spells CASSLQPFIVVNTEAFF. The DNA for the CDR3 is TGTGCCAGCAGCTTACAGCCTTTCATCGTGGTGAACACTGAAGCTTTCTTT.

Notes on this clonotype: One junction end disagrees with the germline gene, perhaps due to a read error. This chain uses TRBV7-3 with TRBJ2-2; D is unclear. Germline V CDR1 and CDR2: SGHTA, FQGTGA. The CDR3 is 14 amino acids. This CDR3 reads CAGSPDGVAGELFF. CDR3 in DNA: TGTGCCGGCAGCCCAGATGGGGTGGCCGGGGAGCTGTTTTTT.

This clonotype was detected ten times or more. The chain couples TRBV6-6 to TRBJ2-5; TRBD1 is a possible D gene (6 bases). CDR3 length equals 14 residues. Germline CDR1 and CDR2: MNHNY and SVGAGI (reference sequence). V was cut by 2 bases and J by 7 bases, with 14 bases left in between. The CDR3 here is CASSYQTGSVTQYF. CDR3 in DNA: TGTGCCAGCAGTTACCAAACAGGGTCGGTGACCCAGTACTTC.

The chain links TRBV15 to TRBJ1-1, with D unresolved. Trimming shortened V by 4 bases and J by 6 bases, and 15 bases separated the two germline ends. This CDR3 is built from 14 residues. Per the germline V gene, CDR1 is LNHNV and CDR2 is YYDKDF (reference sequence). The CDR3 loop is CATSNPGRPSEAFF. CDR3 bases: TGTGCCACCAGCAACCCGGGGAGGCCCTCTGAAGCTTTCTTT.

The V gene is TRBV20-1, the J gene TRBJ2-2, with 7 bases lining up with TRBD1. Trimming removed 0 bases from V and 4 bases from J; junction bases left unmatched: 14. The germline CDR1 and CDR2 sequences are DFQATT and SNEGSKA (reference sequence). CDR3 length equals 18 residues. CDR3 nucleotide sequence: TGCAGTGCTAGAGATCGAAAGGCAGGGGACAGTTTCACCGGGGAGCTGTTTTTT. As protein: CSARDRKAGDSFTGELFF.

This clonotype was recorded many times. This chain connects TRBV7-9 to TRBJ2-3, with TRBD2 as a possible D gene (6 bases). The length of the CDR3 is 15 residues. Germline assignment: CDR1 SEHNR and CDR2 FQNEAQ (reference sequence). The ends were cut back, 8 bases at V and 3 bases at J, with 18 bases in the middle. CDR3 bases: TGTGCCAGCGGGCCTGCGGACTACCCTACAGATACGCAGTATTTT. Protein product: CASGPADYPTDTQYF.

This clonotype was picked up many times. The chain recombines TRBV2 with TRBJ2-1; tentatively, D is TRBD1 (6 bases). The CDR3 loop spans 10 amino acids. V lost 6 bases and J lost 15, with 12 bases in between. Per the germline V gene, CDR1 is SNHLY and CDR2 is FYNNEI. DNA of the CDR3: TGTGCCAGCAGCTACAGGGCGCCGTTCTTC. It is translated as CASSYRAPFF. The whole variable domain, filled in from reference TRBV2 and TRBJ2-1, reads EPEVTQTPSHQVTQMGQEVILRCVPISNHLYFYWYRQILGQKVEFLVSFYNNEISEKSEIFDDQFSVERPDGSNFTLKIRSTKLEDSAMYFCASSYRAPFFGPGTRLTVL.

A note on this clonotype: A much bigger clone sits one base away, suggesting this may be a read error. This CDR3 reads CASSIGNIKGAFF. CDR3 bases: TGTGCCAGCAGTATAGGCAACATAAAAGGAGCTTTCTTT. The chain recombines TRBV28 with TRBJ1-1; D unresolved. The V end lost 5 bases, the J end lost 10 bases, and 17 bases lay between the germline ends. The CDR3 runs to 13 residues. Germline lookup yields CDR1 MDHEN and CDR2 SYDVKM.

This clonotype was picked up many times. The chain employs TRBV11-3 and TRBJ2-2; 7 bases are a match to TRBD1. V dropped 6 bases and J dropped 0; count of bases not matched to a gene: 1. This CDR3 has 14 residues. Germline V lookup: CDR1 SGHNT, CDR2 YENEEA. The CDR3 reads CASSGTANTGELFF. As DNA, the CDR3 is TGTGCCAGCAGTGGGACAGCGAACACCGGGGAGCTGTTTTTT.

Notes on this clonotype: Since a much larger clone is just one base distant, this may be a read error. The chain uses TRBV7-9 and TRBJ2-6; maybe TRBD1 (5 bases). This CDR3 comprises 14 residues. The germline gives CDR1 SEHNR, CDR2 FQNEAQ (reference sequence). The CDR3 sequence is CASSPLAGANVPTF. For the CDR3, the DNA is TGTGCCAGCAGCCCCCTCGCTGGGGCCAACGTCCCGACTTTC.

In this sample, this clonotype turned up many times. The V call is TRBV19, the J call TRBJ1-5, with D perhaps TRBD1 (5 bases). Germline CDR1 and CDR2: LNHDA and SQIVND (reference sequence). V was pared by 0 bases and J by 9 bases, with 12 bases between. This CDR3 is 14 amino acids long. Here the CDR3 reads CASSIDTARGPQHF. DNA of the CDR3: TGTGCCAGTAGTATAGATACGGCGAGGGGGCCCCAGCATTTT.

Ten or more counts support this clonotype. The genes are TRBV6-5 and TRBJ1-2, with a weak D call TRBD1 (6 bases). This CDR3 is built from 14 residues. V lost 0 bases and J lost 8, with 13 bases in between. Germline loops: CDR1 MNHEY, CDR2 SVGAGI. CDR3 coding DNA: TGTGCCAGCAGTTACTCTACAGGGTCAAGCGGCTACACCTTC. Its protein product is CASSYSTGSSGYTF.